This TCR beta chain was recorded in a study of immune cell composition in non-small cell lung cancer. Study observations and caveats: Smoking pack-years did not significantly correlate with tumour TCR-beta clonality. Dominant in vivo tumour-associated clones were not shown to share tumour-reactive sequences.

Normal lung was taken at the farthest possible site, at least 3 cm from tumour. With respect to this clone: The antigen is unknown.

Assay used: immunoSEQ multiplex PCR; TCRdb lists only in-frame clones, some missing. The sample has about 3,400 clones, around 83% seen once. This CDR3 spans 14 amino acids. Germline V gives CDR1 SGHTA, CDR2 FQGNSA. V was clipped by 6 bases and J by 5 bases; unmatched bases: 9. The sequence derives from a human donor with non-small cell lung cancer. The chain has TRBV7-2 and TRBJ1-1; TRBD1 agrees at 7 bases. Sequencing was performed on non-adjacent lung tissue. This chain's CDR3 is CASRTGTETTEAFF. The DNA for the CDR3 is TGTGCCAGCAGGACCGGGACAGAGACTACTGAAGCTTTCTTT.